These 15 T cell receptor beta chains came from one sample sequenced in a study of control samples from healthy donors and cancer patients. The table came from immunoSEQ multiplex PCR; TCRdb's copy has only in-frame clones and leaves some out. The sample has 85,000 to 110,000 clones, 80% to 90% seen once. The sample consisted of PBMCs. Every receptor here comes from a man between 60 and 70 years old with lung cancer.

V and J are TRBV7-2 and TRBJ2-3, with 8 bases that match TRBD2. J gave up 2 bases and V 6 bases, and 4 bases lay outside the gene matches. This CDR3 contains 14 residues. Germline CDR1 reads SGHTA; CDR2 reads FQGNSA. The CDR3 sequence is CASSSSGFTDTQYF. CDR3 in DNA: TGTGCCAGCAGTTCTAGCGGGTTCACAGATACGCAGTATTTT.

This clone has more than one count but fewer than ten. CDR3 residues: CASRESNSPLHF. For the CDR3, the DNA is TGTGCCAGCAGAGAAAGTAATTCACCCCTCCACTTT. The chain combines TRBV7-9 with TRBJ1-6, with D uncertain. V shed 6 bases and J shed 6 bases, with 6 bases lying between them. In germline, CDR1 is SEHNR, CDR2 FQNEAQ (reference sequence). The CDR3 covers 12 residues. The full variable domain, in which reference TRBV7-9 and TRBJ1-6 provide the parts outside the CDR3, is DTGVSQNPRHKITKRGQNVTFRCDPISEHNRLYWYRQTLGQGPEFLTYFQNEAQLEKSRLLSDRFSAERPKGSFSTLEIQRTEQGDSAMYLCASRESNSPLHFGNGTRLTVT.

The chain is built from TRBV7-9 and TRBJ1-2, with 7 bases aligning to TRBD1. V gave up 6 bases and J gave up 3 bases; unmatched junction bases: 13. This CDR3 has 16 residues. Per the germline V gene, CDR1 is SEHNR and CDR2 is FQNEAQ (reference sequence). CDR3 residues: CASSLYPQGGDYGYTF. CDR3 in DNA: TGTGCCAGCAGTTTATACCCCCAGGGGGGCGACTATGGCTACACCTTC.

V is TRBV2 and J is TRBJ2-5; maybe TRBD1 (6 bases). Germline V gene data show CDR1 as SNHLY and CDR2 as FYNNEI. This CDR3 is 15 amino acids long. Trimming shortened V by 2 bases and J by 4 bases, and 14 bases separated the two germline ends. CDR3: CASSEFTGKGETQYF. CDR3 nucleotide sequence: TGTGCCAGCAGTGAATTTACAGGGAAGGGAGAGACCCAGTACTTC.

V and J are TRBV6-5 and TRBJ2-1; TRBD2 might be the D (6 bases). V dropped 5 bases and J dropped 5 bases, with 16 bases sitting between them. The CDR3 contains 15 residues. The germline CDR1 and CDR2 sequences are MNHEY and SVGAGI. Written as DNA, the CDR3 is TGTGCCAGCAGTCGGACCCCGGGAGAGGACAATGAGCAGTTCTTC. Its translation is CASSRTPGEDNEQFF.

The genes are TRBV18 and TRBJ1-4; the D gene is possibly TRBD1 (5 bases). Germline lookup yields CDR1 KGHSH and CDR2 LQKENI. The CDR3 is 14 residues long. V was trimmed by 4 bases and J by 4 bases, leaving 10 bases between them. CDR3 protein: CASSRPGSNEKLFF. The CDR3 bases are TGTGCCAGCTCACGTCCAGGGAGTAATGAAAAACTGTTTTTT. The whole variable domain, remainder taken from reference TRBV18 and TRBJ1-4, is NAGVMQNPRHLVRRRGQEARLRCSPMKGHSHVYWYRQLPEEGLKFMVYLQKENIIDESGMPKERFSAEFPKEGPSILRIQQVVRGDSAAYFCASSRPGSNEKLFFGSGTQLSVL.

The chain joins TRBV4-1 to TRBJ1-2, with D maybe TRBD1 (6 bases). Trimming left V 0 bases short and J 4 bases short, with 12 bases between. The V gene's germline CDR1 is MGHRA and CDR2 YSYEKL. CDR3 length equals 15 residues. The CDR3 DNA reads as TGCGCCAGCAGCCAAGAGCCAGGGGCCCCCTATGGCTACACCTTC. This gives the protein CASSQEPGAPYGYTF.

The genes are TRBV12-3 or TRBV12-4 and TRBJ2-5; no clear D. Between the trimmed V and J ends, which lost 3 bases and 4 bases, there was a span of 3 bases. The CDR3 is 11 amino acids. CDR3 coding DNA: TGTGCCAGCAGTTTGTTAGAGACCCAGTACTTC. As protein: CASSLLETQYF.

The chain recombines TRBV5-4 with TRBJ2-2, with TRBD1 matching over 7 bases. V gave up 4 bases and J gave up 6 bases; unmatched junction bases: 3. Germline V gives CDR1 SGHNT, CDR2 YYREEE (reference sequence). This CDR3 has 13 residues. In DNA form, the CDR3 reads TGTGCCAGCAGCCCTGGACAGGCCGGGGAGCTGTTTTTT. This gives the protein CASSPGQAGELFF.

The V and J genes are TRBV5-4 and TRBJ1-6, with TRBD1 matching 9 bases. This CDR3 is built from 16 residues. Germline V gives CDR1 SGHNT, CDR2 YYREEE (reference sequence). V was pared by 4 bases and J by 6 bases, with 8 bases of the junction left unmatched. This chain's CDR3 is CASSPGTGSSNSPLHF. The CDR3 coding sequence is TGTGCCAGCAGCCCCGGGACAGGGTCTAGTAATTCACCCCTCCACTTT.

V usage is TRBV5-1 and J usage is TRBJ2-2; D assignment may be TRBD1 or TRBD2 (5 bases each). Germline V gene lookup returns CDR1 SGHRS and CDR2 YFSETQ. Between the trimmed V and J ends, which lost 4 bases and 4 bases, there was a span of 11 bases. The CDR3 is made up of 14 amino acids. CDR3 coding DNA: TGCGCCAGCAGCGCCAATGGGGGCACCGGGGAGCTGTTTTTT. It specifies CASSANGGTGELFF. The whole variable domain, filled in from reference TRBV5-1 and TRBJ2-2, reads KAGVTQTPRYLIKTRGQQVTLSCSPISGHRSVSWYQQTPGQGLQFLFEYFSETQRNKGNFPGRFSGRQFSNSRSEMNVSTLELGDSALYLCASSANGGTGELFFGEGSRLTVL.

The rearrangement joins TRBV12-3 or TRBV12-4 to TRBJ1-5; D gene uncertain. Trimming left V 7 bases short and J 6 bases short, with 13 bases between. This CDR3 is 13 amino acids long. CDR3 coding DNA: TGTGCCAGCAAAGATCACGCGACTCAGCCCCAGCATTTT. This gives the protein CASKDHATQPQHF.

This chain uses TRBV5-1 with TRBJ1-1; D is possibly TRBD1 (5 bases). Trimming left V 2 bases short and J 0 bases short, with 11 bases between. Looked up from germline, CDR1 is SGHRS and CDR2 is YFSETQ. This CDR3 region has 15 residues. The CDR3 DNA sequence: TGCGCCAGCAGCTTCGGCGGGACCGTGAACACTGAAGCTTTCTTT. Protein: CASSFGGTVNTEAFF.

V gene TRBV3-1 (or the pseudogene TRBV3-2) combines with J gene TRBJ2-3; D is uncertain. The germline V gene has CDR1 LGHDT and CDR2 YNNKEL (reference sequence). V was cut by 5 bases and J by 2 bases, with 8 bases left in between. The CDR3 is 13 residues long. CDR3 DNA sequence: TGTGCCAGCAGCTCCAGATTCACAGATACGCAGTATTTT. It specifies CASSSRFTDTQYF.

V is TRBV6-5 and J is TRBJ1-2; D unresolved. With 7 bases removed from V and 9 bases from J, the gap between germline ends came to 12 bases. Looked up from germline, CDR1 is MNHEY and CDR2 is SVGAGI. The CDR3 totals 11 residues. CDR3 residues: CASTKGTSYTF. For the CDR3, the DNA is TGTGCCAGCACCAAGGGCACGAGCTACACCTTC.